The next 27 T cell receptor beta chains were all read from a single sample in a study of blood T cell repertoires in COVID-19. The data were produced by immunoSEQ multiplex PCR, yet TCRdb's version contains in-frame clones alone and is incomplete. This table has approximately 280,000 clones, more than 80% appearing once. Specimen: peripheral blood. The receptors were gathered from a woman in her twenties or thirties with COVID-19, enrolled during active disease.

The chain employs TRBV7-3 and TRBJ2-1, with TRBD1 matching over 8 bases. This CDR3 comprises 13 residues. CDR1 SGHTA and CDR2 FQGTGA come from the germline V gene. The ends lost 1 base at V and 14 bases at J; junction bases unmatched: 7. The CDR3 nucleotides read TGTGCCAGCAGCTTAAATGGGCAGGGGGCGAAGTTCTTC. As protein: CASSLNGQGAKFF.

The gene calls are TRBV9 and TRBJ2-5; TRBD2 matches at 10 bases. The ends lost 0 bases at V and 2 bases at J; junction bases unmatched: 16. The CDR3 consists of 20 residues. Germline values: CDR1 SGDLS, CDR2 YYNGEE. CDR3 nucleotides: TGTGCCAGCAGCGTAGCGACGGGCCTAGCGGGAGTGTTGGGGCAAGAGACCCAGTACTTC. It is translated as CASSVATGLAGVLGQETQYF.

The genes are TRBV5-1 and TRBJ2-5; D is unresolved. V lost 1 base and J 3 bases, leaving 4 bases between the germline ends. The length of the CDR3 is 12 residues. Per the germline V gene, CDR1 is SGHRS and CDR2 is YFSETQ. This CDR3 reads CASSLREETQYF. In DNA, the CDR3 is TGCGCCAGCAGCTTGCGGGAAGAGACCCAGTACTTC. Variable domain in full (rest from reference TRBV5-1 and TRBJ2-5): KAGVTQTPRYLIKTRGQQVTLSCSPISGHRSVSWYQQTPGQGLQFLFEYFSETQRNKGNFPGRFSGRQFSNSRSEMNVSTLELGDSALYLCASSLREETQYFGPGTRLLVL.

In its sample, this clone was seen a few times. V gene TRBV6-1 combines with J gene TRBJ2-7; a weak D match, TRBD2 (6 bases). The germline V gene encodes CDR1 MNHNS and CDR2 SASEGT. The CDR3 runs 13 residues. Between the trimmed V and J ends, which lost 3 bases and 3 bases, there was a span of 9 bases. As DNA, the CDR3 is TGTGCCAGCAGTGAGGGACTTTTCTACGAGCAGTACTTC. Translated, it gives CASSEGLFYEQYF.

The rearrangement links TRBV29-1 to TRBJ2-3, with 8 bases aligning to TRBD1. V lost 4 bases to trimming and J lost 1 base; unmatched junction nucleotides: 4. Germline CDR1 is SQVTM and CDR2 is ANQGSEA. The CDR3 length is 14 residues. CDR3 nucleotides: TGCAGCGTTGGACCGGGACAGGGCACAGATACGCAGTATTTT. Its translation: CSVGPGQGTDTQYF.

The J gene is TRBJ1-6, the V gene TRBV6-5; D is possibly TRBD1 (5 bases). Trimming took off 10 bases at V and 9 bases at J, with 19 bases between the two ends. Looked up from germline, CDR1 is MNHEY and CDR2 is SVGAGI. This CDR3 comprises 14 residues. CDR3 amino acids: CAIAFGTLGSPLHF. The CDR3 coding sequence is TGTGCCATCGCGTTTGGGACTCTCGGTTCACCCCTCCACTTT.

The V gene is TRBV11-2, the J gene TRBJ2-1; 9 nucleotides match TRBD2. CDR3 length: 15 amino acids. With 1 base clipped from V and 10 bases from J, the junction kept 8 bases outside the gene matches. CDR1 is SGHAT and CDR2 is FQNNGV in the germline V gene. The CDR3 nucleotides read TGTGCCAGCAGCTTAGTAGGTAGCGGGAGACGGGAGCAGTTCTTC. Protein: CASSLVGSGRREQFF.

This chain uses TRBV18 with TRBJ2-7, with D possibly TRBD2 on 5 matching bases. The V gene lost 5 bases and the J gene lost 6 bases, with 14 bases spanning the gap. The CDR3 consists of 13 residues. The germline V gene encodes CDR1 KGHSH and CDR2 LQKENI. CDR3: CASSREHGREQYF. CDR3 nucleotides: TGTGCCAGCTCAAGGGAGCACGGCCGCGAGCAGTACTTC.

The J gene is TRBJ2-7, the V gene TRBV5-1, with 9 bases fitting TRBD1. J was trimmed by 6 bases and V by 2 bases; bases with no gene match: 6. The CDR3 loop spans 14 amino acids. CDR1 is SGHRS, CDR2 YFSETQ, per germline. In DNA, the CDR3 is TGCGCCAGCAGCTTCGGGACAGGGCGCGCCGAGCAGTACTTC. It encodes CASSFGTGRAEQYF.

The chain joins TRBV5-1 to TRBJ2-7; 10 bases are shared with TRBD2. The germline V gene has CDR1 SGHRS and CDR2 YFSETQ. The CDR3 contains 16 residues. The J segment lost 3 bases and the V segment lost 5 bases, leaving 11 bases of the junction unmatched. The CDR3 sequence: CASSNSGRASVYEQYF. The CDR3 nucleotides are TGCGCCAGCAGTAACAGCGGGAGGGCCTCAGTCTACGAGCAGTACTTC.

This chain joins TRBV6-5 and TRBJ2-5, with D tentatively TRBD2 (7 bases). V lost 2 bases and J lost 4, with 14 bases in between. CDR1 MNHEY and CDR2 SVGAGI come from the germline V gene. This CDR3 is 15 amino acids long. Here the CDR3 DNA reads TGTGCCAGCAGTTACCGGGGGGCAAGGGGAGAGACCCAGTACTTC. Translated, it gives CASSYRGARGETQYF.

Comments on this clone: The same CDR3 can be traced to other DNA sequences in this sample. This chain connects TRBV19 to TRBJ2-6, with TRBD2 matching over 7 bases. Germline V CDR1 and CDR2: LNHDA, SQIVND (reference sequence). V gave up 5 bases and J gave up 2 bases; unmatched junction bases: 6. The CDR3 has 16 residues. CDR3 loop: CASSSGGRAGANVLTF. CDR3 DNA sequence: TGTGCCAGTAGTTCGGGGGGACGGGCTGGGGCCAACGTCCTGACTTTC.

CDR3 loop: CASSFSPTVSGNTIYF. CDR3 in DNA: TGTGCCAGCAGCTTTAGCCCGACAGTCTCTGGAAACACCATATATTTT. The V call is TRBV7-9, the J call TRBJ1-3; tentative D call: TRBD1 (5 bases). CDR1 and CDR2 from the germline V gene are SEHNR and FQNEAQ (reference sequence). V gave up 3 bases and J gave up 0 bases, with 12 bases separating them. The CDR3 runs 16 residues.

The CDR3 is CASTRDNRNTEAFF. The CDR3, as DNA: TGTGCCAGTACCCGGGACAACAGGAACACTGAAGCTTTCTTT. The rearrangement joins TRBV19 to TRBJ1-1; perhaps TRBD1 as D (6 bases). V dropped 7 bases and J dropped 1 base, with 13 bases sitting between them. CDR1 LNHDA and CDR2 SQIVND come from the germline V gene (reference sequence). The CDR3 has 14 residues.

The chain has TRBV4-3 and TRBJ2-5; D remains unclear. The CDR3 length is 15 residues. The germline V gene has CDR1 LGHNA and CDR2 YSLEER. Trimming took 0 bases from V and 1 from J, leaving 9 bases between them. Here the CDR3 DNA reads TGCGCCAGCAGCCAAGATCCACTCTTCCAAGAGACCCAGTACTTC. Its protein is CASSQDPLFQETQYF.

The V and J genes are TRBV2 and TRBJ2-2, with D perhaps matching TRBD2 (5 bases). The germline V gene has CDR1 SNHLY and CDR2 FYNNEI. V was trimmed by 6 bases and J by 5 bases, leaving 13 bases between them. The CDR3 runs 14 residues. CDR3 sequence (DNA): TGTGCCAGCAGCCCGAGGTCGGGGACCGGGGAGCTGTTTTTT. Encoded protein: CASSPRSGTGELFF.

The rearrangement uses TRBV19 and TRBJ2-3; 9 nucleotides line up with TRBD2. The length of the CDR3 is 15 residues. The germline V gene has CDR1 LNHDA and CDR2 SQIVND (reference sequence). V was clipped by 3 bases and J by 2 bases; unmatched bases: 3. The CDR3 nucleotides are TGTGCCAGTAGTATTACTAGCGGGCCCACAGATACGCAGTATTTT. Protein: CASSITSGPTDTQYF.

V gene TRBV12-3 or TRBV12-4 combines with J gene TRBJ1-2, with 8 nucleotides matching TRBD1. The CDR3 loop spans 13 amino acids. Germline trimming cut 5 bases from V and 7 bases from J; bases unmatched to any gene: 6. The CDR3 sequence is CASSLGQGSGYTF. The CDR3 nucleotides are TGTGCCAGCAGTCTAGGACAGGGAAGTGGCTACACCTTC.

The chain joins TRBV29-1 to TRBJ2-5, with D maybe TRBD2 (5 bases). Between the trimmed V and J ends, which lost 3 bases and 2 bases, there was a span of 16 bases. CDR3 size: 15 residues. CDR1 is SQVTM, CDR2 ANQGSEA, per germline. The CDR3 loop is CSVDWARAVQETQYF. CDR3 coding DNA: TGCAGCGTTGACTGGGCGCGGGCGGTTCAAGAGACCCAGTACTTC.

The chain joins TRBV9 to TRBJ1-2; D ambiguous. The germline V gene has CDR1 SGDLS and CDR2 YYNGEE. CDR3 length equals 13 residues. V gave up 1 base and J gave up 0 bases, with 4 bases separating them. The CDR3 DNA is TGTGCCAGCAGCGTATCTACTAACTATGGCTACACCTTC. It codes for CASSVSTNYGYTF. The whole variable domain, remainder taken from reference TRBV9 and TRBJ1-2, is DSGVTQTPKHLITATGQRVTLRCSPRSGDLSVYWYQQSLDQGLQFLIQYYNGEERAKGNILERFSAQQFPDLHSELNLSSLELGDSALYFCASSVSTNYGYTFGSGTRLTVV.

V is TRBV20-1 and J is TRBJ1-2, with D unclear. The CDR3 totals 11 residues. V was pared by 3 bases and J by 8 bases, with 10 bases between. Germline CDR1 reads DFQATT; CDR2 reads SNEGSKA (reference sequence). CDR3 sequence: CSARVKEGYTF. The CDR3 DNA is TGCAGTGCTAGGGTGAAGGAGGGCTACACCTTC.

The V and J genes are TRBV4-1 and TRBJ2-4, with TRBD2 identical over 12 bases. Germline V lookup: CDR1 MGHRA, CDR2 YSYEKL. V was pared by 7 bases and J by 3 bases, with 13 bases of the junction left unmatched. The CDR3 has 18 residues. The CDR3 DNA reads TGCGCCAGCACCTCGGGACTAGCGGGTATCTTGGGCAAAAACATTCAGTACTTC. It yields the protein CASTSGLAGILGKNIQYF.

This clone was recorded a few times. The rearrangement uses TRBV6-5 and TRBJ1-2, with TRBD1 identical over 7 bases. Unmatched junction bases numbered 5, after V lost 8 bases and J lost 2 bases. The germline V gene has CDR1 MNHEY and CDR2 SVGAGI. This CDR3 comprises 13 residues. The CDR3 coding sequence is TGTGCCAGCGGAGACAGGGCGAACTATGGCTACACCTTC. As protein: CASGDRANYGYTF.

The chain is built from TRBV28 and TRBJ1-6; D not certain. The CDR3 totals 12 residues. V gave up 4 bases and J gave up 10 bases, with 8 bases separating them. Germline lookup yields CDR1 MDHEN and CDR2 SYDVKM. In nucleotides, the CDR3 is TGTGCCAGCAGTTGGAGACGGTCACCCCTCCACTTT. It specifies CASSWRRSPLHF.

The V gene is TRBV6-4, the J gene TRBJ1-1, with D unresolved. V was shortened by 9 bases and J by 2 bases, with 13 bases between the two germline ends. Germline loops: CDR1 MRHNA, CDR2 SNTAGT. The length of the CDR3 is 13 residues. For the CDR3, the DNA is TGTGCCAGAAAACTCTTGGTCAACACTGAAGCTTTCTTT. It yields the protein CARKLLVNTEAFF.

This rearrangement joins TRBV28 to TRBJ2-2; 9 positions agree with TRBD1. CDR1 and CDR2 (germline): MDHEN, SYDVKM. V was pared by 4 bases and J by 4 bases, with 7 bases of the junction left unmatched. The CDR3 covers 16 residues. The CDR3 DNA reads TGTGCCAGCAGTTCCCGGGACAGGGCTCTCACCGGGGAGCTGTTTTTT. Encoded protein: CASSSRDRALTGELFF.

In nucleotides, the CDR3 is TGTGCCACCTCGGGAGGCAGGCCTAGCACAGATACGCAGTATTTT. Translating gives CATSGGRPSTDTQYF. This chain links TRBV19 with TRBJ2-3; TRBD2 aligns across 7 bases. Germline V gene lookup returns CDR1 LNHDA and CDR2 SQIVND (reference sequence). V lost 10 bases, J lost 0 bases, and 10 bases stayed unmatched. CDR3 size: 15 residues.